Listed here are 7 T cell receptor beta chains from one sample, sequenced in a study of T-cell reconstitution after alpha-beta-depleted transplantation in children. Unique molecular identifiers were used in preparing the TCRbeta library. MiXCR, run by TCRdb on the PCR reads, gives a single entry per CDR3 protein. Of almost 250,000 distinct CDR3 sequences detected, about 25% appear once; the ten largest clones hold less than 3.5%. The specimen comprised PBMCs, sampled before TCRalphabeta/CD19-depleted stem cell transplant. Source of these receptors: a girl aged 2-10 years with Fanconi anemia, due to receive a stem cell transplant.

At least ten counts were recorded for this clonotype. The V call is TRBV29-1, the J call TRBJ2-5; TRBD2 is a possible D gene (5 bases). The CDR3 length is 13 residues. V was shortened by 6 bases and J by 11 bases, with 22 bases between the two germline ends. Germline CDR1 reads SQVTM; CDR2 reads ANQGSEA. The CDR3 here is CSVDQMKPWTQYF. DNA of the CDR3: TGCAGCGTAGACCAAATGAAACCGTGGACTCAGTACTTC.

This clonotype appeared many times. The chain is built from TRBV20-1 and TRBJ2-7, with 9 positions matching TRBD2. The CDR3 length is 15 residues. Germline lookup yields CDR1 DFQATT and CDR2 SNEGSKA (reference sequence). Unmatched junction bases numbered 4, after V lost 1 base and J lost 0 bases. For the CDR3, the DNA is TGCAGTGCTAGAGCCTCACTAGCGGGCTCCTACGAGCAGTACTTC. This gives the protein CSARASLAGSYEQYF.

This clonotype showed up many times. The CDR3 nucleotides are TGTGCCACCAGCAGAGATACCGACACAGATACGCAGTATTTT. This codes for CATSRDTDTDTQYF. The V and J genes are TRBV15 and TRBJ2-3; no clear D. Trimming took 0 bases from V and 2 from J, leaving 6 bases between them. CDR3 size: 14 residues. CDR1 LNHNV and CDR2 YYDKDF come from the germline V gene (reference sequence).

This sequence joins TRBV2 and TRBJ2-3; 9 nucleotides agree with TRBD2. The CDR3 runs 13 residues. Germline V gives CDR1 SNHLY, CDR2 FYNNEI. The V segment lost 9 bases and the J segment 0 bases; nucleotides outside the gene matches: 1. CDR3 sequence (DNA): TGTGCCAGGCTAGCGGGAAGCACAGATACGCAGTATTTT. This codes for CARLAGSTDTQYF. Full variable domain (remainder filled in from reference TRBV2 and TRBJ2-3): EPEVTQTPSHQVTQMGQEVILRCVPISNHLYFYWYRQILGQKVEFLVSFYNNEISEKSEIFDDQFSVERPDGSNFTLKIRSTKLEDSAMYFCARLAGSTDTQYFGPGTRLTVL.

Many counts were recorded for this clonotype. V and J are TRBV7-2 and TRBJ2-7, with D possibly matching TRBD2 (7 bases). CDR3 length: 15 residues. V lost 5 bases, J lost 4 bases, and 18 bases lay in between. Germline values: CDR1 SGHTA, CDR2 FQGNSA. The CDR3 DNA is TGTGCCAGCAGCCACCAGGGGCGGGGGAGTTACGAGCAGTACTTC. It codes for CASSHQGRGSYEQYF.

This clonotype was observed at least ten times. The chain employs TRBV6-5 and TRBJ2-6, with D hard to call. The CDR3 sequence is 17 residues long. With 0 bases removed from V and 4 bases from J, the gap between germline ends came to 13 bases. The germline V gene encodes CDR1 MNHEY and CDR2 SVGAGI. In nucleotides, the CDR3 is TGTGCCAGCAGTTACTCGCAGGATCCCGCAGGGGCCAACGTCCTGACTTTC. Translation: CASSYSQDPAGANVLTF.

This clonotype was observed at least ten times. The genes are TRBV20-1 and TRBJ2-4, with 14 bases aligning to TRBD2. CDR3 length equals 17 residues. Trimming removed 4 bases from V and 3 bases from J; junction bases left unmatched: 8. In germline, CDR1 is DFQATT, CDR2 SNEGSKA (reference sequence). The CDR3 DNA reads as TGCAGTGCTATGGGGACTAGCGGGGGATATGGCAAAAACATTCAGTACTTC. Encoded protein: CSAMGTSGGYGKNIQYF.